One T cell receptor beta chain is described in this entry. These data are taken from a study of cytomegalovirus exposure and HLA in healthy donors. Use of 60 Vbeta and 13 Jbeta primers characterized the PCR. Clones were read by immunoSEQ multiplex PCR, and TCRdb kept only the in-frame ones, dropping some. The sample yields 120,000 or so clones, roughly four fifths seen once. The CDR3 loop spans 14 amino acids. Germline trimming cut 3 bases from V and 5 bases from J; bases unmatched to any gene: 6. The V gene's germline CDR1 is KGHSH and CDR2 LQKENI. The sample was PBMCs. The chain uses TRBV18 and TRBJ2-5; 7 nucleotides agree with TRBD1. This sequence was found in a woman younger than 30 in good health and CMV-seronegative. CDR3 loop: CASSPAQGFETQYF. CDR3 sequence (DNA): TGTGCCAGCTCACCCGCACAGGGGTTTGAGACCCAGTACTTC.